This TCR beta chain was documented in a study of CD8 T cells in Susac syndrome. With 3 bases removed from V and 5 bases from J, the gap between germline ends came to 7 bases. This CDR3 has 12 amino acids. The germline V gene has CDR1 SEHNR and CDR2 FQNEAQ (reference sequence). After extraction with the RNeasy kit, about 0.45 to 1 ug of the RNA was reverse transcribed using random hexamers. Via MiXCR, TCRdb re-called the immunoSEQ multiplex PCR reads, giving one row per CDR3 protein. The sample yields roughly 120,000 distinct CDR3 sequences, 93% seen once. TEMRA cells underwent FACS enrichment and CD8+ and CD4+ T cells underwent negative isolation.

The specimen sequenced was CD8+ T cells from PBMCs. The chain carries TRBV7-9 and TRBJ1-2, with D hard to call. This clonotype was obtained from a human donor with multiple sclerosis. The CDR3 DNA is TGTGCCAGCAGCTTCCGGGGTTATGGCTACACCTTC. This sequence encodes CASSFRGYGYTF.